These 21 T cell receptor beta chains originate from one sample sequenced in a study of blood T cell repertoires in COVID-19. The table came from immunoSEQ multiplex PCR; TCRdb's copy has only in-frame clones and leaves some out. The sample yields approximately 170,000 clones, over 80% seen once. What was sequenced was peripheral blood. The receptors originated from an elderly woman with COVID-19, enrolled during active disease.

V and J are TRBV6-5 and TRBJ2-3, with 7 bases identical to TRBD2. Trimming removed 6 bases from V and 3 bases from J; junction bases left unmatched: 6. Germline CDR1 reads MNHEY; CDR2 reads SVGAGI. This CDR3 spans 14 amino acids. CDR3 DNA sequence: TGTGCCAGCAGCACCGGGGGGAAGACAGATACGCAGTATTTT. Translating it yields CASSTGGKTDTQYF.

The sample holds a few counts of this clone. The chain has TRBV19 and TRBJ2-2; D gene uncertain. Germline V gene data show CDR1 as LNHDA and CDR2 as SQIVND (reference sequence). The ends were cut back, 4 bases at V and 7 bases at J, with 7 bases in the middle. This CDR3 region has 12 residues. The CDR3, as DNA: TGTGCCAGTAGTACCACGGGCGGGGAGCTGTTTTTT. Residues: CASSTTGGELFF.

The chain uses TRBV14 and TRBJ2-3; the D gene is possibly TRBD2 (5 bases). Trimming removed 6 bases at V and 4 bases at J, with 14 bases between. Looked up from germline, CDR1 is SGHDN and CDR2 is FVKESK. The CDR3 loop spans 14 amino acids. The CDR3 nucleotides read TGTGCCAGCAGTCGGGATAGTACGGCAGATACGCAGTATTTT. Its translation is CASSRDSTADTQYF.

The chain links TRBV7-9 to TRBJ2-1, with 12 bases that match TRBD1. V gave up 4 bases and J gave up 8 bases; unmatched junction bases: 6. Germline V gene sequence: CDR1 SEHNR, CDR2 FQNEAQ (reference sequence). The CDR3 totals 15 residues. CDR3 sequence (DNA): TGTGCCAGCAGCTCGGTGGGGACAGGGGGCGATGAGCAGTTCTTC. Its translation: CASSSVGTGGDEQFF.

This clone appeared a single time. The chain is built from TRBV28 and TRBJ1-2, with a tentative D call TRBD1 (5 bases). The CDR3 length is 13 residues. V was trimmed by 5 bases and J by 4 bases, leaving 11 bases between them. CDR1 is MDHEN and CDR2 is SYDVKM in the germline V gene. The CDR3 sequence: CASSQGPIYGYTF. The CDR3 coding sequence is TGTGCCAGCAGTCAGGGCCCCATCTATGGCTACACCTTC.

The chain is built from TRBV11-2 and TRBJ2-1, with 8 nucleotides matching TRBD2. V lost 5 bases to trimming and J lost 4 bases; unmatched junction nucleotides: 7. The CDR3 length is 15 residues. Germline CDR1 reads SGHAT; CDR2 reads FQNNGV. CDR3 sequence: CASSPGGGSYNEQFF. The CDR3 nucleotides are TGTGCCAGCAGCCCCGGGGGGGGCTCATACAATGAGCAGTTCTTC.

This sequence joins TRBV19 and TRBJ1-1, with 8 bases aligning to TRBD1. The CDR3 sequence is 16 residues long. J gave up 1 base and V 5 bases, and 9 bases lay outside the gene matches. Germline V CDR1 and CDR2: LNHDA, SQIVND (reference sequence). CDR3: CASSSLPGQANTEAFF. CDR3 nucleotides: TGTGCCAGTAGTTCCCTTCCGGGACAGGCGAACACTGAAGCTTTCTTT.

V and J are TRBV10-1 and TRBJ2-1, with 10 bases that match TRBD2. After removal of 6 bases from V and 4 bases from J, the junction contained 6 bases not matched to a gene. Germline lookup yields CDR1 WNHNN and CDR2 SYGVQD (reference sequence). The CDR3 covers 15 residues. CDR3 residues: CASRLLAGKYNEQFF. The CDR3 DNA follows: TGCGCCAGCAGACTACTAGCGGGGAAATACAATGAGCAGTTCTTC.

The chain has TRBV19 and TRBJ2-1; 8 positions agree with TRBD2. V gave up 6 bases and J gave up 5 bases; unmatched junction bases: 6. The CDR3 extends over 14 amino acids. The germline V gene encodes CDR1 LNHDA and CDR2 SQIVND (reference sequence). CDR3 bases: TGTGCCAGTAGGGCCGGGACTAGTGACAATGAGCAGTTCTTC. Protein product: CASRAGTSDNEQFF.

The chain has TRBV24-1 and TRBJ1-2; 8 positions match TRBD1. Per the germline V gene, CDR1 is KGHDR and CDR2 is SFDVKD. The CDR3 sequence is 12 residues long. Germline trimming cut 3 bases from V and 7 bases from J; bases unmatched to any gene: 0. The CDR3 sequence is CATSDGTGGYTF. The DNA of the CDR3 is TGTGCCACCAGTGATGGGACAGGTGGCTACACCTTC.

The J gene is TRBJ2-5, the V gene TRBV5-1; D remains ambiguous. The CDR3 loop spans 13 amino acids. Germline V gene data show CDR1 as SGHRS and CDR2 as YFSETQ. V gave up 2 bases and J gave up 5 bases, with 10 bases separating them. The CDR3 region has the DNA TGCGCCAGCAGCTTTGCTCTGGAGGAGACCCAGTACTTC. Protein: CASSFALEETQYF.

The rearrangement joins TRBV3-1 (or the pseudogene TRBV3-2) to TRBJ2-2, with 10 bases aligning to TRBD1. The length of the CDR3 is 18 residues. Germline CDR1 reads LGHDT; CDR2 reads YNNKEL (reference sequence). Losses at the gene ends were 1 base for V and 7 bases for J; bases not matched to a gene: 12. CDR3 sequence reads: CASSQVPGQGSSGGELFF. The CDR3 DNA reads as TGTGCCAGCAGCCAAGTGCCGGGACAGGGGAGTTCGGGCGGGGAGCTGTTTTTT.

The V call is TRBV10-1, the J call TRBJ2-1; 7 nucleotides match TRBD1. The CDR3 has 14 residues. The V gene's germline CDR1 is WNHNN and CDR2 SYGVQD (reference sequence). Losses at the gene ends were 6 bases for V and 5 bases for J; bases not matched to a gene: 7. The CDR3 DNA is TGCGCCAGCAGCAAGACAGGGAAAAACAATGAGCAGTTCTTC. Translation: CASSKTGKNNEQFF.

The chain has TRBV6-5 and TRBJ2-5, with TRBD2 matching 8 bases. CDR3 length: 14 amino acids. V dropped 3 bases and J dropped 5; count of bases not matched to a gene: 5. Germline CDR1 and CDR2: MNHEY and SVGAGI. The CDR3 reads CASSYARGGETQYF. CDR3 nucleotide sequence: TGTGCCAGCAGTTATGCCCGGGGGGGGGAGACCCAGTACTTC.

V gene TRBV28 combines with J gene TRBJ1-5; 7 bases map to TRBD1. The CDR3 is made up of 16 amino acids. Per the germline V gene, CDR1 is MDHEN and CDR2 is SYDVKM. J lost 4 bases, V lost 2 bases, and 8 bases had no gene match. CDR3 coding DNA: TGTGCCAGCAGTTTAAGAGGAGAGGGACAGAATCAGCCCCAGCATTTT. Amino acids: CASSLRGEGQNQPQHF.

The chain carries TRBV6-6 and TRBJ2-7; 8 bases align to TRBD2. Per germline, CDR1 MNHNY and CDR2 SVGAGI (reference sequence). The J segment lost 0 bases and the V segment lost 6 bases, leaving 7 bases of the junction unmatched. CDR3 length: 15 residues. The CDR3, as DNA: TGTGCCAGCAGGGAGAAGCGGGAGCACTCCTACGAGCAGTACTTC. Amino acids: CASREKREHSYEQYF.

The chain carries TRBV11-2 and TRBJ2-1, with TRBD1 identical over 7 bases. Trimming cost V 5 bases and J 8 bases; bases outside gene matches: 9. Germline assignment: CDR1 SGHAT and CDR2 FQNNGV. This CDR3 is built from 14 residues. As DNA, the CDR3 is TGTGCCAGCAGCGATGACAGGGTTACCGATGAGCAGTTCTTC. Its translation: CASSDDRVTDEQFF. Full variable domain (rest looked up from reference TRBV11-2 and TRBJ2-1): EAGVAQSPRYKIIEKRQSVAFWCNPISGHATLYWYQQILGQGPKLLIQFQNNGVVDDSQLPKDRFSAERLKGVDSTLKIQPAKLEDSAVYLCASSDDRVTDEQFFGPGTRLTVL.

Points on this clone: Within the sample, other DNA sequences also encode this same CDR3. The J gene is TRBJ2-5, the V gene TRBV19; D is perhaps TRBD2 (5 bases). Trimming removed 5 bases at V and 5 bases at J, with 12 bases between. Per the germline V gene, CDR1 is LNHDA and CDR2 is SQIVND (reference sequence). The CDR3 contains 13 residues. CDR3 DNA sequence: TGTGCCAGTAGTGTTTCACGAGGGGAGACCCAGTACTTC. Translating it yields CASSVSRGETQYF.

The chain recombines TRBV6-5 with TRBJ1-1; TRBD1 might be the D (6 bases). Trimming shortened V by 6 bases and J by 1 base, and 9 bases separated the two germline ends. CDR1 and CDR2 from the germline V gene are MNHEY and SVGAGI. The CDR3 length is 13 residues. The DNA of the CDR3 is TGTGCCAGCAGGCGAGGGGGGAACACTGAAGCTTTCTTT. Protein: CASRRGGNTEAFF.

The rearrangement joins TRBV5-1 to TRBJ1-1, with 7 bases identical to TRBD1. Per germline, CDR1 SGHRS and CDR2 YFSETQ. J lost 8 bases, V lost 4 bases, and 14 bases had no gene match. The CDR3 totals 15 residues. This CDR3 is CASSAPTGNGAEAFF. The CDR3 nucleotides read TGCGCCAGCAGCGCCCCGACAGGGAATGGGGCGGAAGCTTTCTTT. The full variable domain, its missing parts supplied by reference TRBV5-1 and TRBJ1-1, is KAGVTQTPRYLIKTRGQQVTLSCSPISGHRSVSWYQQTPGQGLQFLFEYFSETQRNKGNFPGRFSGRQFSNSRSEMNVSTLELGDSALYLCASSAPTGNGAEAFFGQGTRLTVV.

The chain is built from TRBV29-1 and TRBJ2-4, with 8 bases fitting TRBD1. Germline V CDR1 and CDR2: SQVTM, ANQGSEA. The CDR3 is 12 amino acids. V lost 6 bases, J lost 7 bases, and 5 bases stayed unmatched. Written as DNA, the CDR3 is TGCAGCGTAAAGGACAGGGAGAACATTCAGTACTTC. It encodes CSVKDRENIQYF.